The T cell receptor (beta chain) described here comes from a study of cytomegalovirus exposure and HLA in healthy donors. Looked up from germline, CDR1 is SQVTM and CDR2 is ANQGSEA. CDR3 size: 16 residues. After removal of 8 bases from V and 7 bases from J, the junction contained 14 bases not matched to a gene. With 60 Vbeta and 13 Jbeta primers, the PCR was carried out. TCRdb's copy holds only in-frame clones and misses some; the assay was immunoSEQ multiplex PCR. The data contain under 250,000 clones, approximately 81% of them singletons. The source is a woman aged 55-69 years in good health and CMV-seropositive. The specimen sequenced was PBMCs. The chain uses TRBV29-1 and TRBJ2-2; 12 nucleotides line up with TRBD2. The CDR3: CSPVHRLAGVGGELFF. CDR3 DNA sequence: TGCAGCCCCGTGCATCGACTAGCGGGAGTTGGCGGGGAGCTGTTTTTT.